The 32 T cell receptor beta chains given below trace back to one sample, sequenced in a study of vaccination effects on CD4 cells after COVID-19. Data came from immunoSEQ multiplex PCR; TCRdb stores just in-frame clones and leaves some out. The sample shows around 67,000 clones, 75% to 85% of them seen only once. The antigens of these receptors remain unknown. Sequencing followed a ViraFEST assay step that expanded antigen-specific CD4+ T cells with viral peptide pools. Following culture for about 11 days, CD4+ T cells were isolated. Two doses of either BNT162b2 or mRNA-1273 were given to each participant. This material consisted of CD4+ T cells from PBMCs cultured with HCoV-229E spike peptides, taken after COVID-19 vaccination. These receptors were taken from a human donor who received a COVID-19 vaccine.

The chain employs TRBV24-1 and TRBJ2-2; D not resolved. Germline V gene data show CDR1 as KGHDR and CDR2 as SFDVKD. Trimming removed 0 bases at V and 1 base at J, with 5 bases between. This CDR3 comprises 15 residues. In nucleotides, the CDR3 is TGTGCCACCAGTGATTTGTCCAGGAACACCGGGGAGCTGTTTTTT. Translation: CATSDLSRNTGELFF.

The rearrangement links TRBV4-1 to TRBJ1-6, with D perhaps matching TRBD1 (6 bases). CDR3 length: 16 residues. Germline loops: CDR1 MGHRA, CDR2 YSYEKL. V shed 4 bases and J shed 7 bases, with 17 bases lying between them. The CDR3 DNA reads TGCGCCAGCAGCCGAGACAGGTTGTCGGCCAATTCACCCCTCCACTTT. Residues: CASSRDRLSANSPLHF.

This chain connects TRBV10-1 to TRBJ1-6, with a weak D call TRBD1 (6 bases). This CDR3 is built from 14 residues. Germline CDR1 and CDR2: WNHNN and SYGVQD (reference sequence). The V and J ends lost 3 bases and 7 bases respectively, with 10 bases between them. CDR3: CASSDDRTNSPLHF. The CDR3 coding sequence is TGCGCCAGCAGTGATGACAGGACGAATTCACCCCTCCACTTT.

The gene calls are TRBV4-3 and TRBJ1-4, with D hard to call. Between the trimmed V and J ends, which lost 2 bases and 2 bases, there was a span of 15 bases. CDR1 LGHNA and CDR2 YSLEER come from the germline V gene. The CDR3 has 17 residues. For the CDR3, the DNA is TGCGCCAGCAGCCAACGGGTGGGAACTGGGACTAATGAAAAACTGTTTTTT. Protein product: CASSQRVGTGTNEKLFF.

The CDR3 DNA follows: TGCGCCAGCAGCTTGGGGACAGACTCTGGGGCCAACGTCCTGACTTTC. Its translation: CASSLGTDSGANVLTF. The V and J genes are TRBV5-1 and TRBJ2-6, with a tentative D call TRBD1 (6 bases). Germline lookup yields CDR1 SGHRS and CDR2 YFSETQ. This CDR3 comprises 16 residues. V lost 0 bases and J lost 0, with 7 bases in between.

The V and J genes are TRBV2 and TRBJ1-3; D gene ambiguous. Germline CDR1 is SNHLY and CDR2 is FYNNEI. Trimming cost V 7 bases and J 1 base, with 5 bases left between them. The CDR3 has 12 residues. The DNA for the CDR3 is TGTGCCAGCATTGGGTCTGGAAACACCATATATTTT. It specifies CASIGSGNTIYF. Combining the CDR3 with reference TRBV2 and TRBJ1-3 gives the whole variable domain EPEVTQTPSHQVTQMGQEVILRCVPISNHLYFYWYRQILGQKVEFLVSFYNNEISEKSEIFDDQFSVERPDGSNFTLKIRSTKLEDSAMYFCASIGSGNTIYFGEGSWLTVV.

This chain links TRBV19 with TRBJ1-5; 7 bases are a match to TRBD1. The CDR3 sequence is 13 residues long. CDR1 LNHDA and CDR2 SQIVND come from the germline V gene (reference sequence). J was trimmed by 7 bases and V by 4 bases; bases with no gene match: 4. For the CDR3, the DNA is TGTGCCAGTAGTACCGGGACAGCGCAGCCCCAGCATTTT. It encodes CASSTGTAQPQHF.

This clone was counted between two and nine times. This rearrangement joins TRBV18 to TRBJ2-1, with D unresolved. The V end was cut by 0 bases, the J end by 5 bases, with 17 bases between. This CDR3 region has 17 residues. CDR1 is KGHSH and CDR2 is LQKENI in the germline V gene. CDR3 in amino acids: CASSPPLIDSGHNEQFF. For the CDR3, the DNA is TGTGCCAGCTCACCACCGCTTATTGACTCGGGCCACAATGAGCAGTTCTTC.

The J gene is TRBJ2-2, the V gene TRBV18; a weak D match, TRBD2 (5 bases). Germline CDR1 KGHSH, CDR2 LQKENI. CDR3 size: 14 residues. V was trimmed by 1 base and J by 7 bases, leaving 10 bases between them. Here the CDR3 reads CASSPQGVGGELFF. DNA of the CDR3: TGTGCCAGCTCACCACAGGGAGTCGGCGGGGAGCTGTTTTTT.

About this clone itself: It is unclear where the CDR3 begins or ends on the DNA, so no DNA is shown, and the CDR3 is as TCRdb lists it. The genes are TRBV21-1 and TRBJ1-1; the listed D gene, TRBD1, was not tested against the DNA. TRBV21-1 is reported as a pseudogene. A total of 17 residues make up the CDR3, ends included. The CDR3 here is CASSKEWGQGTNTEAFF.

The chain has TRBV6-5 and TRBJ1-2; tentatively, D is TRBD1 (5 bases). The CDR3 has 14 residues. Germline V lookup: CDR1 MNHEY, CDR2 SVGAGI. V was cut by 9 bases and J by 4 bases, with 18 bases left in between. The CDR3 region is CASRTRVLGYGYTF. CDR3 bases: TGTGCCAGTAGAACCAGGGTCTTGGGCTATGGCTACACCTTC.

This clone was recorded a few times. The chain employs TRBV10-3 and TRBJ2-1, with a tentative D call TRBD2 (6 bases). Germline values: CDR1 ENHRY, CDR2 SYGVKD. The V gene lost 4 bases and the J gene lost 9 bases, with 13 bases spanning the gap. CDR3 length: 13 amino acids. The CDR3 DNA reads TGTGCCATCAGTGGTGCTAGCGAAGGTGAGCAGTTCTTC. Protein sequence: CAISGASEGEQFF.

The gene calls are TRBV5-6 and TRBJ1-3; 7 bases agree with TRBD1. V gave up 4 bases and J gave up 0 bases; unmatched junction bases: 4. The germline CDR1 and CDR2 sequences are SGHDT and YYEEEE. This CDR3 is built from 15 residues. Here the CDR3 reads CASSGGTDSGNTIYF. The CDR3, as DNA: TGTGCCAGCAGCGGAGGGACAGACTCTGGAAACACCATATATTTT.

The chain is built from TRBV28 and TRBJ2-1; D is perhaps TRBD1 (6 bases). The V and J ends lost 8 bases and 9 bases respectively, with 14 bases between them. The CDR3 contains 12 residues. CDR1 MDHEN and CDR2 SYDVKM come from the germline V gene. This CDR3 is CASGITGFEQFF. CDR3 DNA: TGTGCCAGCGGGATTACAGGGTTTGAGCAGTTCTTC.

V is TRBV5-1 and J is TRBJ2-3, with D uncertain. The CDR3 has 12 amino acids. The V gene's germline CDR1 is SGHRS and CDR2 YFSETQ. V lost 0 bases and J lost 6, with 5 bases in between. The CDR3 DNA is TGCGCCAGCAGCTTGGCGACCGATACGCAGTATTTT. This sequence encodes CASSLATDTQYF.

CDR3 nucleotide sequence: TGCGCCAGCAGCCGCTCTCCGGGGGCCCAAAACACCATATATTTT. This gives the protein CASSRSPGAQNTIYF. V gene TRBV4-3 combines with J gene TRBJ1-3; perhaps TRBD1 as D (6 bases). Between the trimmed V and J ends, which lost 4 bases and 6 bases, there was a span of 16 bases. The CDR3 extends over 15 amino acids. CDR1 and CDR2 from the germline V gene are LGHNA and YSLEER.

This clone was counted a single time. The genes are TRBV28 and TRBJ2-1; the D gene is possibly TRBD2 (6 bases). V was pared by 4 bases and J by 7 bases, with 26 bases between. The germline V gene encodes CDR1 MDHEN and CDR2 SYDVKM. The CDR3 extends over 18 amino acids. CDR3 sequence reads: CASSSFGTPRGFSNEQFF. As DNA, the CDR3 is TGTGCCAGCAGTTCGTTCGGGACTCCTCGGGGATTCTCGAATGAGCAGTTCTTC.

The rearrangement links TRBV5-1 to TRBJ1-2; 7 bases align to TRBD1. From germline, CDR1 is SGHRS and CDR2 YFSETQ. After removal of 1 base from V and 8 bases from J, the junction contained 5 bases not matched to a gene. The CDR3 is 13 amino acids. The CDR3 DNA sequence: TGCGCCAGCAGCTTGCAGGGACAGAGGGGCTACACCTTC. It specifies CASSLQGQRGYTF.

The V gene is TRBV5-1, the J gene TRBJ2-3; no reliable D call. This CDR3 is built from 15 residues. The ends were cut back, 0 bases at V and 4 bases at J, with 12 bases in the middle. Germline V gene sequence: CDR1 SGHRS, CDR2 YFSETQ. The CDR3 region is CASSLVNPRADTQYF. The CDR3 DNA follows: TGCGCCAGCAGCTTGGTTAACCCACGGGCAGATACGCAGTATTTT.

V usage is TRBV7-9 and J usage is TRBJ2-1, with TRBD1 as a possible D gene (6 bases). Germline-derived CDR1 and CDR2 are SEHNR and FQNEAQ (reference sequence). This CDR3 contains 17 residues. The germline V and J ends were trimmed by 1 base and 5 bases, with 18 bases remaining between them. Here the CDR3 reads CASSLDYTGTKNNEQFF. DNA for the CDR3: TGTGCCAGCAGCTTAGATTATACGGGGACAAAGAACAATGAGCAGTTCTTC.

This chain uses TRBV19 with TRBJ1-1; 9 bases are shared with TRBD1. From germline, CDR1 is LNHDA and CDR2 SQIVND (reference sequence). The CDR3 is made up of 16 amino acids. Unmatched junction bases numbered 10, after V lost 5 bases and J lost 3 bases. The CDR3 DNA reads TGTGCCAGTAGTCCACGGACAGGGGAGTTATACACTGAAGCTTTCTTT. This encodes CASSPRTGELYTEAFF.

This chain uses TRBV2 with TRBJ2-4; TRBD2 matches at 13 bases. There are 15 residues in the CDR3. CDR1 SNHLY and CDR2 FYNNEI come from the germline V gene. V lost 5 bases, J lost 6 bases, and 4 bases stayed unmatched. CDR3 amino acids: CASSLLAGGLNIQYF. CDR3 DNA: TGTGCCAGCAGTCTACTAGCGGGGGGGCTAAACATTCAGTACTTC.

The chain employs TRBV6-5 and TRBJ1-6; tentatively, D is TRBD1 (6 bases). Trimming cost V 6 bases and J 6 bases, with 12 bases left between them. The CDR3 is 14 residues long. Looked up from germline, CDR1 is MNHEY and CDR2 is SVGAGI. The CDR3 nucleotides read TGTGCCAGCAGGGTAACAGGGTTTAATTCACCCCTCCACTTT. Amino acid sequence: CASRVTGFNSPLHF.

This sequence joins TRBV2 and TRBJ1-2; D remains unclear. CDR1 SNHLY and CDR2 FYNNEI come from the germline V gene. The CDR3 contains 14 residues. V was cut by 9 bases and J by 4 bases, with 18 bases left in between. In DNA form, the CDR3 reads TGTGCCAGTACTAGCGCCGGAGCGCTCTATGGCTACACCTTC. Translating gives CASTSAGALYGYTF. Based on the CDR3 plus reference TRBV2 and TRBJ1-2, the full variable domain is EPEVTQTPSHQVTQMGQEVILRCVPISNHLYFYWYRQILGQKVEFLVSFYNNEISEKSEIFDDQFSVERPDGSNFTLKIRSTKLEDSAMYFCASTSAGALYGYTFGSGTRLTVV.

The chain recombines TRBV28 with TRBJ1-2, with 9 bases identical to TRBD1. The CDR3 loop spans 15 amino acids. The germline gives CDR1 MDHEN, CDR2 SYDVKM. The V segment lost 1 base and the J segment 6 bases; nucleotides outside the gene matches: 6. The CDR3 DNA is TGTGCCAGCAGTTTATTACCGGGACAGGGAAATGGCTACACCTTC. Its protein is CASSLLPGQGNGYTF.

This sequence joins TRBV2 and TRBJ2-3; 8 bases match TRBD2. The CDR3 spans 18 residues. The ends lost 2 bases at V and 1 base at J; junction bases unmatched: 11. Per germline, CDR1 SNHLY and CDR2 FYNNEI. The CDR3 region is CASSETTPGRGGTDTQYF. DNA for the CDR3: TGTGCCAGCAGTGAAACGACCCCGGGGCGGGGGGGCACAGATACGCAGTATTTT.

J is TRBJ1-6 and V is TRBV10-3, with 8 bases that match TRBD1. The CDR3 has 17 residues. Trimming at V came to 10 bases and at J to 7 bases, leaving 18 bases not matched to a gene. Per the germline V gene, CDR1 is ENHRY and CDR2 is SYGVKD. CDR3 region: CATRRQGAFNPNSPLHF. The CDR3, as DNA: TGTGCCACCCGGCGGCAGGGGGCCTTTAACCCCAATTCACCCCTCCACTTT.

This clone has only one observation. This rearrangement joins TRBV27 to TRBJ1-5; D gene unclear. CDR1 and CDR2 from the germline V gene are MNHEY and SMNVEV (reference sequence). V lost 5 bases, J lost 1 base, and 18 bases lay in between. This CDR3 is built from 17 residues. CDR3 bases: TGTGCCAGCAGTCCCCTTTCAGGTAGTGGGAGCAATCAGCCCCAGCATTTT. Its translation is CASSPLSGSGSNQPQHF.

The chain recombines TRBV25-1 with TRBJ2-2, with TRBD1 identical over 10 bases. J lost 7 bases, V lost 7 bases, and 12 bases had no gene match. The germline CDR1 and CDR2 sequences are MGHDK and SYGVNS. The CDR3 has 16 amino acids. The CDR3, as DNA: TGTGCCAGCATTGGAACCGGGACAGGGGTATACGGGGAGCTGTTTTTT. It translates to CASIGTGTGVYGELFF. The entire variable domain, with the rest obtained from reference TRBV25-1 and TRBJ2-2, is as follows: EADIYQTPRYLVIGTGKKITLECSQTMGHDKMYWYQQDPGMELHLIHYSYGVNSTEKGDLSSESTVSRIRTEHFPLTLESARPSHTSQYLCASIGTGTGVYGELFFGEGSRLTVL.

This clone was detected only once. The chain is built from TRBV5-1 and TRBJ1-1, with a tentative D call TRBD1 (5 bases). From germline, CDR1 is SGHRS and CDR2 YFSETQ. The length of the CDR3 is 15 residues. V was cut by 4 bases and J by 5 bases, with 18 bases left in between. CDR3 in amino acids: CASSLRADGGTEAFF. The DNA of the CDR3 is TGCGCCAGCAGCCTAAGAGCCGACGGGGGGACTGAAGCTTTCTTT.

The chain links TRBV6-2 or TRBV6-3 to TRBJ1-2; D not certain. CDR1 and CDR2 (germline): MNHEY, SVGEGT. This CDR3 is 13 amino acids long. Trimming stripped 5 bases from V and 2 bases from J, with 9 bases between. Here the CDR3 DNA reads TGTGCCAGCAGTGACGGACGGAACTATGGCTACACCTTC. Its translation: CASSDGRNYGYTF.

V usage is TRBV24-1 and J usage is TRBJ1-1; D remains ambiguous. Trimming stripped 5 bases from V and 1 base from J, with 4 bases between. Germline assignment: CDR1 KGHDR and CDR2 SFDVKD. The length of the CDR3 is 12 residues. In DNA form, the CDR3 reads TGTGCCACCAGTGTGACGAACACTGAAGCTTTCTTT. This encodes CATSVTNTEAFF.